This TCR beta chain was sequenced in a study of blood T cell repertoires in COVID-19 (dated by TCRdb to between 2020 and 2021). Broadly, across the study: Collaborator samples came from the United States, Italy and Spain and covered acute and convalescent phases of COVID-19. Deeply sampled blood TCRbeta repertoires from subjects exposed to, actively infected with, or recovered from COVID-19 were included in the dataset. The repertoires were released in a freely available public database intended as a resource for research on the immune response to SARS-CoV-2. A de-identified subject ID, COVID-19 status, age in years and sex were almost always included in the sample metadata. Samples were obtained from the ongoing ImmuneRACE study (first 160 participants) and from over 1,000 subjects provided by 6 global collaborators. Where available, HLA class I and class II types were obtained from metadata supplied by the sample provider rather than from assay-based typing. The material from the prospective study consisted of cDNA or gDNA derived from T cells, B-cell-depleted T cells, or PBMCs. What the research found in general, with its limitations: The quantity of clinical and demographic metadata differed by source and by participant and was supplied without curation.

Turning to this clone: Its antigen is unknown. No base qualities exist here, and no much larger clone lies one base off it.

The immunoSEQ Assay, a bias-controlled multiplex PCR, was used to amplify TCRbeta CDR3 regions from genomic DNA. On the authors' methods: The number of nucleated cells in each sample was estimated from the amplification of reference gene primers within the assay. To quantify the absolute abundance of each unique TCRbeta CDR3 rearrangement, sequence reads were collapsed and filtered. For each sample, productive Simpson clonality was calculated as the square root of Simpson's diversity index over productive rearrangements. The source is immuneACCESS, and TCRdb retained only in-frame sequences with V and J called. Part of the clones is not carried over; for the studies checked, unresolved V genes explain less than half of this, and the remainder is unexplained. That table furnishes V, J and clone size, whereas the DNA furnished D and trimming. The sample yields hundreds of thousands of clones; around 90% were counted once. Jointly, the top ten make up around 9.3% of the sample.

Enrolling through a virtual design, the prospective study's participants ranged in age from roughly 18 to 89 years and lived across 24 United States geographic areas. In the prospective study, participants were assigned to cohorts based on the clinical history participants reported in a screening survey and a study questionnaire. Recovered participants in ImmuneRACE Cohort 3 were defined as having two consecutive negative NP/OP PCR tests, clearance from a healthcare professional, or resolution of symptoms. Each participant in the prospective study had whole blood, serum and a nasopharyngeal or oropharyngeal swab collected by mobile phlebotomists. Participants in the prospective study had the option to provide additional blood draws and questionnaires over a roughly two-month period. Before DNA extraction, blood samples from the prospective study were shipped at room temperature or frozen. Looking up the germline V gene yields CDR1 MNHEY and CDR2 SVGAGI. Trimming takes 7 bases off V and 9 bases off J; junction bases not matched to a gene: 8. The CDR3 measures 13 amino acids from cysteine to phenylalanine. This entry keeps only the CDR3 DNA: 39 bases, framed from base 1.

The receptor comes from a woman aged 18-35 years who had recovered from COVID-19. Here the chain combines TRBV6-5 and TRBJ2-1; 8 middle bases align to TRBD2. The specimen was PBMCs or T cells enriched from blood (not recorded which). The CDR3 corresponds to CASIMTSAGEQFF. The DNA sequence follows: TGTGCCAGCATCATGACTAGCGCCGGTGAGCAGTTCTTC.